The source of this T cell receptor (beta chain) is a study of CD8 T cells in Susac syndrome. Study-level points and caveats: As acknowledged by the study, its TCR sequencing and HLA analysis included a relatively small number of individuals.

The J segment lost 7 bases and the V segment lost 5 bases, leaving 12 bases of the junction unmatched. Germline-derived CDR1 and CDR2 are SGHTA and FQGNSA. The CDR3 loop spans 15 amino acids. Controls were healthy donors (matched for age and sex). In contrast to the negatively isolated CD8+ and CD4+ T cells, TEMRA cells were FACS-enriched. Random hexamers were used to reverse transcribe roughly 0.45 to 1 ug of RNA. Amplification of TCR beta CDR3 across 54 Vbeta and 13 Jbeta was performed with immunoSEQ multiplex PCR. MiXCR, applied by TCRdb to the immunoSEQ multiplex PCR reads, yields one record per CDR3 protein. The profile shows 150,000 to 200,000 distinct CDR3 sequences, around 93% of them singletons. As regards this clonotype: The antigen remains unidentified.

The rearrangement uses TRBV7-2 and TRBJ2-7, with 9 bases matching TRBD1. The sequencing sample was made of CD4+ T cells from PBMCs. The receptor was isolated from a human donor in good health. CDR3 loop: CASSQGQGRYGEQYF. CDR3 coding DNA: TGTGCCAGCAGCCAAGGACAGGGGAGGTATGGTGAGCAGTACTTC.